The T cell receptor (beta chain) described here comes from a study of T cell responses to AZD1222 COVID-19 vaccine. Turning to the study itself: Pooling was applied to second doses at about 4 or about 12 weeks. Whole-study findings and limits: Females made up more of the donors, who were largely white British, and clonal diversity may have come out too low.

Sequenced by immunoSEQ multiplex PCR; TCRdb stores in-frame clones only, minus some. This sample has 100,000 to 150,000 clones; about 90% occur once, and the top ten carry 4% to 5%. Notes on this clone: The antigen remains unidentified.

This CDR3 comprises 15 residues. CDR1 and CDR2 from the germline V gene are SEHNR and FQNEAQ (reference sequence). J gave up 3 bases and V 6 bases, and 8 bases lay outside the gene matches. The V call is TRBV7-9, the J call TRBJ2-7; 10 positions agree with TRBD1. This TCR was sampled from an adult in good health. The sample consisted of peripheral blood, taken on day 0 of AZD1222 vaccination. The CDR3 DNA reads TGTGCCAGCAGTTCCGCCGGGACAGGGGACTACGAGCAGTACTTC. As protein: CASSSAGTGDYEQYF.